The T cell receptor (beta chain) under discussion was sequenced for a study of CD4 T cells in relation to SARS-CoV-2 and coronaviruses. CD4+ T cells from unexposed donors were obtained before the COVID-19 pandemic (2011-2018). The cells were cultured for less than twelve days before CD4+ T cells were isolated. Only in-frame clones appear in the TCRdb table, and some are missing; sequencing was by immunoSEQ multiplex PCR. The sample has about 29,000 clones; roughly three quarters are singletons. With respect to this clone: The antigen is not known.

The CDR3 has 13 residues. V was clipped by 0 bases and J by 4 bases, with 7 bases between them. Germline CDR1 is SGHRS and CDR2 is YFSETQ. The origin of this receptor is a human donor in good health. Sequencing was carried out using CD4+ T cells from PBMCs, cultured in vitro. The chain uses TRBV5-1 and TRBJ2-5; D gene ambiguous. CDR3 residues: CASSLGQVETQYF. The CDR3 nucleotides read TGCGCCAGCAGCTTGGGTCAGGTAGAGACCCAGTACTTC.